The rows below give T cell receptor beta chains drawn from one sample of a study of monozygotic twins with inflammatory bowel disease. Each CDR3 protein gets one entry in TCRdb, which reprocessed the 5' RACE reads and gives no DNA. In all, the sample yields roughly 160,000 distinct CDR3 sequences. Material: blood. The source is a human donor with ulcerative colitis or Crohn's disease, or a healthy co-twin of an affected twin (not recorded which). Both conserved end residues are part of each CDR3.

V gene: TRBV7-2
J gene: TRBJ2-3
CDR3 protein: CASSLVRLGTQYF

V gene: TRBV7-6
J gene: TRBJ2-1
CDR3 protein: CASSLGDGQGNEQFF

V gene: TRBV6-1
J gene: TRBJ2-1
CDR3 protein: CASSEQGPTYNEQFF

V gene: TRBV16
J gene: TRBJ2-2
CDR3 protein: CASSQLTANTGELFF

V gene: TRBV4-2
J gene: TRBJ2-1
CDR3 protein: CASSQAGESGRADEQFF

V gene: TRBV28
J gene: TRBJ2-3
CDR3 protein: CASSLFPAGETDTQYF

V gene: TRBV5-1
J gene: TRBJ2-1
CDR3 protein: CASSLNLAEQFF

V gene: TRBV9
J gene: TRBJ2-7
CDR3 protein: CASSAGTGGEQYF

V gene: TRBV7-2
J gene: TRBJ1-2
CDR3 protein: CASSQGQSYGYTF

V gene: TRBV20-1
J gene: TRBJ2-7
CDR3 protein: CSAPRDGERGSYEQYF

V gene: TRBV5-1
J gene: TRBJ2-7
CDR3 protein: CASSFNWNAYEQYF

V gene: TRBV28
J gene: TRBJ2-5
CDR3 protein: CASSQGPSGKTQYF

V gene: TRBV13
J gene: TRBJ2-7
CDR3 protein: CASSLKATPFYEQYF

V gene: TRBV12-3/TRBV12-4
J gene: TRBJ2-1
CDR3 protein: CASRSRQGSYNEQFF

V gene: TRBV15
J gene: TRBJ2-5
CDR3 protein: CATSREGPGSAEETQYF

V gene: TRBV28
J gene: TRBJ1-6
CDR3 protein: CASSPRRAEPPARGSPLHF

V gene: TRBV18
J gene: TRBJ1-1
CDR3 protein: CASSPGRGTEAFF

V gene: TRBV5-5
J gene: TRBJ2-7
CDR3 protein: CASSFWGDEQYF

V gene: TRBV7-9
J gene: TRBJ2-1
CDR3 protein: CASSLQGWTNNEQFF

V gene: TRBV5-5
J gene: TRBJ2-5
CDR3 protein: CASSSPGYETQYF

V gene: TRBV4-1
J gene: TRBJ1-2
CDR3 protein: CASSQVDLIQRPYGYTF

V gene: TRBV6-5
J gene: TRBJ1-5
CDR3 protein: CASRRGQGINQPQHF

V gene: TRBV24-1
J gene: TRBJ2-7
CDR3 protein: CATSDYNRGIYEQYF

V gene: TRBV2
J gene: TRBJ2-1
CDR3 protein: CASKMTGGANNEKFF

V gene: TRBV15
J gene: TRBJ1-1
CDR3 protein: CATSRRDREDTEAFF

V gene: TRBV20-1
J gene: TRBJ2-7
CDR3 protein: CSARDPGGSYEQYF

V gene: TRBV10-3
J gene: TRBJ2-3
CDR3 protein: CAISSAGASTDTQYF

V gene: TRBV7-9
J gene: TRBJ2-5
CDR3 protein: CASSYGLAGEVETQYF

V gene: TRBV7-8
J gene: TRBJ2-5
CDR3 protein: CASSRRDVEETQYF

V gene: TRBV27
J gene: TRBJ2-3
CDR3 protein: CASSGPTDTQYF

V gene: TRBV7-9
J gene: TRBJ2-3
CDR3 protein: CASSLGARSTDTQYF

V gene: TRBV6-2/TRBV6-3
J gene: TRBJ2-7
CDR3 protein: CASSYSTETSEQYF

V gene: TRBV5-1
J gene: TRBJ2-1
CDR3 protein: CASSWRGSGSWDEQFF

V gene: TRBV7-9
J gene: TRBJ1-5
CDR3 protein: CASSRSGPNQPQHF

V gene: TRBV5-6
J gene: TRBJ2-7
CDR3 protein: CASSSNQGIPYEQYF

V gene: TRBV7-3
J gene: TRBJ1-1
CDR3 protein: CASSSRQGTEAFF

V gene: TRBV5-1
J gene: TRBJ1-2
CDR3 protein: CASSLEQGPGGYTF

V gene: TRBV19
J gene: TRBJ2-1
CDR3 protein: CASSIVVGYNEQFF

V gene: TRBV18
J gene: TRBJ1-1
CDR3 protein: CASSPRGAAEAFF

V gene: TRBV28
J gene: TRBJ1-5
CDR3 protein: CASSTQGVGNQPQHF

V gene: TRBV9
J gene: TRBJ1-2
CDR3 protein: CASKPGVQDYGYTF

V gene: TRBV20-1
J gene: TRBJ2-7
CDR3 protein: CSANVRASGEDEQYF

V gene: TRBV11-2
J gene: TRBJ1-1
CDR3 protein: CASRYRGLEAFF